Described below is a single T cell receptor beta chain sequence and its context. V dropped 2 bases and J dropped 7; count of bases not matched to a gene: 7. The CDR3 is 15 residues long. Per the germline V gene, CDR1 is SGHVS and CDR2 is FQNEAQ. The data belong to a study of blood T cell repertoires in COVID-19. For the study at large: Samples of COVID-19 (acute and convalescent) were obtained from the United States, Italy and Spain. PBMCs, B-cell-depleted T cells, or T cells were the source of the cDNA or gDNA that made up the material.

In the authors' workflow: Reference gene primer amplification gave nucleated cell count estimates. Clones were read by immunoSEQ multiplex PCR, and TCRdb kept only the in-frame ones, dropping some. That table supplies the V and J calls and clone size; D and trimming were determined from the DNA. This table has some 250,000 clones, more than 75% appearing once. The J gene is TRBJ1-2, the V gene TRBV7-8; 10 nucleotides line up with TRBD1. The source is a woman in her 40s who had recovered from COVID-19. Material: peripheral blood. The CDR3 DNA follows: TGTGCCAGCAGCTTATTAGGGACAGGGGTTTCTGGCTACACCTTC. Protein product: CASSLLGTGVSGYTF.